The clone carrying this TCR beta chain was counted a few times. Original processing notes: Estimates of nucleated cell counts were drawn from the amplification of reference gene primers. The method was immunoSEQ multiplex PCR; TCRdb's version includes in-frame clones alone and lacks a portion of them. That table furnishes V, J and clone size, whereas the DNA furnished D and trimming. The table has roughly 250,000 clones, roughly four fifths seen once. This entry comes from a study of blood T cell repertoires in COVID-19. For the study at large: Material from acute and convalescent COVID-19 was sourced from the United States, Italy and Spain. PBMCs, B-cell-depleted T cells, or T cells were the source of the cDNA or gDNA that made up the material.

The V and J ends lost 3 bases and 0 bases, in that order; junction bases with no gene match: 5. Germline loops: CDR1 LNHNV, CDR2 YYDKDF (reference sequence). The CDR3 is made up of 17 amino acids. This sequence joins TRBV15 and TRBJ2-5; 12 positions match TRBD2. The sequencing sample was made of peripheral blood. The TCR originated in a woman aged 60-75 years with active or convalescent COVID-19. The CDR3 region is CATSRPSGGAYQETQYF. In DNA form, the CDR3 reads TGTGCCACCAGCAGGCCTAGCGGGGGGGCTTACCAAGAGACCCAGTACTTC.